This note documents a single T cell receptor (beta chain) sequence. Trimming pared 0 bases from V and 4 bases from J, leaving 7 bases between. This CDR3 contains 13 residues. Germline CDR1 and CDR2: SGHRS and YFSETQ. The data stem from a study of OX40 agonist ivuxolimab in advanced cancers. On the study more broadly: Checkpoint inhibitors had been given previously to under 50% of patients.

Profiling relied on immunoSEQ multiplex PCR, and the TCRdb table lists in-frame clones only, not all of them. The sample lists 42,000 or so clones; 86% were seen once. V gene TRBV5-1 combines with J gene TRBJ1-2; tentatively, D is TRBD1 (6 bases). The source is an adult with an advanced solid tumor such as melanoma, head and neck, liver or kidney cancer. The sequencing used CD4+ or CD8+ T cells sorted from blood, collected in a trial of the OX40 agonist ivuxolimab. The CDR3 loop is CASSLGTVYGYTF. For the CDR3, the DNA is TGCGCCAGCAGCTTGGGGACAGTCTATGGCTACACCTTC.